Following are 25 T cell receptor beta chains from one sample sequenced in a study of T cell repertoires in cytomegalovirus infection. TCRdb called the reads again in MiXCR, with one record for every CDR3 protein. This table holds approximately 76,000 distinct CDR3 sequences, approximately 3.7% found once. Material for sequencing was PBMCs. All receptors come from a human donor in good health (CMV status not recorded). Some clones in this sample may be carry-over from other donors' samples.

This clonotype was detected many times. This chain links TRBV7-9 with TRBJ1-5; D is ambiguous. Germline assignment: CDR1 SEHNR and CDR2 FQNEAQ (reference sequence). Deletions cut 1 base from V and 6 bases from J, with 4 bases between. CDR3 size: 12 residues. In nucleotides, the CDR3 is TGTGCCAGCAGCTTAGAAGGTCAGCCCCAGCATTTT. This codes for CASSLEGQPQHF.

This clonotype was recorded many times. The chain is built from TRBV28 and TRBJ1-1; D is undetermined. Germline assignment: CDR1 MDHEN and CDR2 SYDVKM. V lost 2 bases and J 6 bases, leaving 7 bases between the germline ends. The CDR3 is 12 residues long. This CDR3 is CASSLIWAEAFF. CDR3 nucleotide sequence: TGTGCCAGCAGTTTAATCTGGGCTGAAGCTTTCTTT.

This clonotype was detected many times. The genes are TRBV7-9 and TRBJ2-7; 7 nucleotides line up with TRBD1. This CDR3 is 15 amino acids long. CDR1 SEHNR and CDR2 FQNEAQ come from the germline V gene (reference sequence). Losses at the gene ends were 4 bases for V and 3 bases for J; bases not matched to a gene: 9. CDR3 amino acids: CASSSPVGQNYEQYF. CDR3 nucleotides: TGTGCCAGCAGCTCGCCCGTGGGACAGAACTACGAGCAGTACTTC.

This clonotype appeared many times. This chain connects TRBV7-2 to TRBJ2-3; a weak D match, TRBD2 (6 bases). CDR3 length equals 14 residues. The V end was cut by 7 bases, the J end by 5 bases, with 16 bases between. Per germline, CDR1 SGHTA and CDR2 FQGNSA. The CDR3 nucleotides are TGTGCCAGCAACCGGGAGCTAGCCAGAGATACGCAGTATTTT. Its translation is CASNRELARDTQYF.

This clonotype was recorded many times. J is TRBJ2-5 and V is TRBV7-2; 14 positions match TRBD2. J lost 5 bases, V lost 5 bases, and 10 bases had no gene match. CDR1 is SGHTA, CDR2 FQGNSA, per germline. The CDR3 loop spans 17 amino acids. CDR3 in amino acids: CASSRGLAGGRVETQYF. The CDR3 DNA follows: TGTGCCAGCAGCCGCGGACTAGCGGGGGGTAGGGTGGAGACCCAGTACTTC.

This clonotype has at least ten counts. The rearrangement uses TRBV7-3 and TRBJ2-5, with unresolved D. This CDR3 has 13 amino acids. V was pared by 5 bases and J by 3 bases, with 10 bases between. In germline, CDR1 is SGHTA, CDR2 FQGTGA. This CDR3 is CASSPPAEETQYF. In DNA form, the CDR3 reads TGTGCCAGCAGCCCCCCTGCAGAAGAGACCCAGTACTTC.

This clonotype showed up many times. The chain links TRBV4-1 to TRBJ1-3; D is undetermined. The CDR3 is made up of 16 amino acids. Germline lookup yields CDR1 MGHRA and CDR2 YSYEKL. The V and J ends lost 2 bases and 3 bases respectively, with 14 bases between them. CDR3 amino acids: CASSQLFSLLGNTIYF. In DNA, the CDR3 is TGCGCCAGCAGCCAATTATTTTCTCTCCTTGGAAACACCATATATTTT.

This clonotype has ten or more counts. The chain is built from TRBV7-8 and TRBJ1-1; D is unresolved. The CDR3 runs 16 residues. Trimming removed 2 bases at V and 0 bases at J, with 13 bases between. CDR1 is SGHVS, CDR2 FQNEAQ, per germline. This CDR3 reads CASSLRRAEVNTEAFF. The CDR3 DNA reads TGTGCCAGCAGCTTACGAAGGGCAGAGGTGAACACTGAAGCTTTCTTT.

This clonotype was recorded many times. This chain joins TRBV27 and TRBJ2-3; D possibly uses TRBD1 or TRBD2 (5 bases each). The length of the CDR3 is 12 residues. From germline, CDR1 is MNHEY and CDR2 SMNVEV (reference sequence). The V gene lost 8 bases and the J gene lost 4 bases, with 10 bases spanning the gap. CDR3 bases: TGTGCCAGCCGCCAGGGAGCAGATACGCAGTATTTT. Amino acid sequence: CASRQGADTQYF.

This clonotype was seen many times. CDR3: CASSHRAEYNEQFF. CDR3 nucleotides: TGTGCCAGCAGTCACCGGGCCGAATACAATGAGCAGTTCTTC. The chain joins TRBV6-1 to TRBJ2-1, with D unresolved. The germline V and J ends were trimmed by 5 bases and 4 bases, with 12 bases remaining between them. The germline V gene encodes CDR1 MNHNS and CDR2 SASEGT. This CDR3 has 14 residues.

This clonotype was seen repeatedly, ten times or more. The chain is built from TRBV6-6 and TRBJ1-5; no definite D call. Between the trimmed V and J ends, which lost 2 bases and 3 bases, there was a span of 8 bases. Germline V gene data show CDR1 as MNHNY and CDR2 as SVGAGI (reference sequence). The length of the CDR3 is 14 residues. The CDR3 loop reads CASSYGQNNQPQHF. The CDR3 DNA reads TGTGCCAGCAGTTACGGCCAGAACAATCAGCCCCAGCATTTT.

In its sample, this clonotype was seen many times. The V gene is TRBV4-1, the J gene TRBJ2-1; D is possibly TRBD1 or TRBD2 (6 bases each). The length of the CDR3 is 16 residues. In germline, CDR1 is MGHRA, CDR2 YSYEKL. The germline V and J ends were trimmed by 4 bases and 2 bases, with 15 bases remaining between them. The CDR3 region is CASSPGGAVPYNEQFF. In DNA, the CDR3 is TGCGCCAGCAGCCCCGGGGGCGCAGTCCCCTACAATGAGCAGTTCTTC.

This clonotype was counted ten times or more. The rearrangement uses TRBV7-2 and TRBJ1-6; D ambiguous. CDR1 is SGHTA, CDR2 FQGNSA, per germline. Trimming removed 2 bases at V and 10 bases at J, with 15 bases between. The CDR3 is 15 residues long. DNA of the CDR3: TGTGCCAGCAGCTTAAGCCGGGCCGTCTACTCACCCCTCCACTTT. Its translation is CASSLSRAVYSPLHF.

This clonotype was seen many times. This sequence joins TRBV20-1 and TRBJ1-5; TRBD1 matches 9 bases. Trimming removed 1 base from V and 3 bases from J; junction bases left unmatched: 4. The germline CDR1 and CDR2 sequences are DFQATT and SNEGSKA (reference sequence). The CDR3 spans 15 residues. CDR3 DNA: TGCAGTGCTAGAGGCAGGACAGGGGCCAATCAGCCCCAGCATTTT. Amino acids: CSARGRTGANQPQHF.

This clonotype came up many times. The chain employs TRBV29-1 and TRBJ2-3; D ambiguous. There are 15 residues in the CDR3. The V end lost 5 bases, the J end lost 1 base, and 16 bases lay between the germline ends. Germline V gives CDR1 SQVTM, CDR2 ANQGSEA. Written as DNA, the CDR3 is TGCAGCGTTTTAATCAGCGTCCCTCGCACAGATACGCAGTATTTT. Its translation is CSVLISVPRTDTQYF.

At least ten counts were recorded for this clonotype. The CDR3 region is CSVLRDFNNEQFF. In DNA form, the CDR3 reads TGCAGCGTCCTCCGGGACTTTAACAATGAGCAGTTCTTC. The chain recombines TRBV29-1 with TRBJ2-1; perhaps TRBD2 as D (6 bases). With 6 bases removed from V and 5 bases from J, the gap between germline ends came to 14 bases. The CDR3 length is 13 residues. Germline V gene sequence: CDR1 SQVTM, CDR2 ANQGSEA.

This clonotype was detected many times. DNA of the CDR3: TGTGCCAGCAGAGGGACGGCGCTGCACGAGCAGTACTTC. This encodes CASRGTALHEQYF. V usage is TRBV28 and J usage is TRBJ2-7; D is possibly TRBD1 or TRBD2 (5 bases each). Germline lookup yields CDR1 MDHEN and CDR2 SYDVKM. Trimming shortened V by 6 bases and J by 5 bases, and 14 bases separated the two germline ends. CDR3 size: 13 residues.

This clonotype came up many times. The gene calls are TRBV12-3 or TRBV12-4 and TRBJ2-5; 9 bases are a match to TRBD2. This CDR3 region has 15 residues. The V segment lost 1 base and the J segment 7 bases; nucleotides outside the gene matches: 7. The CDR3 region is CASSLEGSLAGTQYF. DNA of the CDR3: TGTGCCAGCAGTTTAGAGGGTTCACTAGCGGGGACCCAGTACTTC.

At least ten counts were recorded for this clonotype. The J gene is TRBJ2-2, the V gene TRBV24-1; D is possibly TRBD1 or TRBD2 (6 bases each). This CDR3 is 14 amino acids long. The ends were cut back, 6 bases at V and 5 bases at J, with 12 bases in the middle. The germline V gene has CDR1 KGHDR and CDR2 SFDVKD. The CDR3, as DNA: TGTGCCACCAGTCTGCAGGGGACTACCGGGGAGCTGTTTTTT. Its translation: CATSLQGTTGELFF.

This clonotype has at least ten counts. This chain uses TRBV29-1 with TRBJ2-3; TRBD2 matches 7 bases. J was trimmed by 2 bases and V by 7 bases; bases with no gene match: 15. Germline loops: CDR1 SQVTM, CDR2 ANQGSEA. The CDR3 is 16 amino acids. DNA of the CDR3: TGCAGCGCCGACGGCGAACGGGGGGTTATCACAGATACGCAGTATTTT. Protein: CSADGERGVITDTQYF.

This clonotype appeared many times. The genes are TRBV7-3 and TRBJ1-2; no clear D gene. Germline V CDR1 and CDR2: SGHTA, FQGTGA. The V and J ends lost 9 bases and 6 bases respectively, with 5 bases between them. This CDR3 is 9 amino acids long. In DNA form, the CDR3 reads TGTGCCAGTCGCCATGGCTACACCTTC. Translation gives CASRHGYTF.

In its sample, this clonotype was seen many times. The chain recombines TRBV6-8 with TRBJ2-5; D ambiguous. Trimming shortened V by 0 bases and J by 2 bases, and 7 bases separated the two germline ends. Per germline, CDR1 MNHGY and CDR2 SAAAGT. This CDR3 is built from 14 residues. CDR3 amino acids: CASSYSNSQETQYF. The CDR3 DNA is TGTGCCAGCAGTTACTCGAACAGTCAAGAGACCCAGTACTTC.

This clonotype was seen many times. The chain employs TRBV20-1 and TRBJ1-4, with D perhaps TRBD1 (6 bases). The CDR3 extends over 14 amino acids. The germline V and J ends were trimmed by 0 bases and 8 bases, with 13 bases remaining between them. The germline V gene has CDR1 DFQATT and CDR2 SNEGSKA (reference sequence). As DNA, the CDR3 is TGCAGTGCTAGAGATAAGTCAGGGGCGGAAAAACTGTTTTTT. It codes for CSARDKSGAEKLFF.

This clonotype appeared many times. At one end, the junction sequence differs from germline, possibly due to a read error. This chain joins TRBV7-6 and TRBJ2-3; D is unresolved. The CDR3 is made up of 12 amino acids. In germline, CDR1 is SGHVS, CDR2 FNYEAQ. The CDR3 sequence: CASSPFTDTQYF. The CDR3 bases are TGTGCTAGCAGCCCATTCACAGATACGCAGTATTTT.

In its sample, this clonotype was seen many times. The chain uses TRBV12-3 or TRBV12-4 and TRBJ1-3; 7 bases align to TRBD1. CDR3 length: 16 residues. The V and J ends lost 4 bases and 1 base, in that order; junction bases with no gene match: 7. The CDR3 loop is CASSWDSSFSGNTIYF. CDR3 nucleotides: TGTGCCAGCAGTTGGGACAGTTCCTTTTCTGGAAACACCATATATTTT.